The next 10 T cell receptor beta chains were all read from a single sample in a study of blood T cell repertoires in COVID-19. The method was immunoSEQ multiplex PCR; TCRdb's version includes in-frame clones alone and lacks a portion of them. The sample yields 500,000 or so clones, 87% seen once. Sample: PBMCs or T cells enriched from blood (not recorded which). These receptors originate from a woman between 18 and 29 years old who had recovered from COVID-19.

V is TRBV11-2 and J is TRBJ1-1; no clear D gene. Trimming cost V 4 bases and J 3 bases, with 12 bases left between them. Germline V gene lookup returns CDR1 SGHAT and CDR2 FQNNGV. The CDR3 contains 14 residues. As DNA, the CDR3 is TGTGCCAGCAGCTCGCCCGCCGGGGACACTGAAGCTTTCTTT. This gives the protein CASSSPAGDTEAFF.

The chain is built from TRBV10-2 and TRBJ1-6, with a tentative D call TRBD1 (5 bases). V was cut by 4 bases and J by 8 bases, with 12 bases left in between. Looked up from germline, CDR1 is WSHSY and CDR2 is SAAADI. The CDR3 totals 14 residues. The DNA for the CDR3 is TGCGCCAGCAGTGGGGAATTAGGGGATTCACCCCTCCACTTT. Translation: CASSGELGDSPLHF.

CDR3 protein: CASSLGGPGETQYF. Here the CDR3 DNA reads TGTGCCAGCAGCCTAGGGGGTCCGGGGGAGACCCAGTACTTC. The gene calls are TRBV11-2 and TRBJ2-5, with D possibly TRBD1 on 6 matching bases. Trimming removed 5 bases at V and 5 bases at J, with 15 bases between. This CDR3 is 14 amino acids long. Germline CDR1 and CDR2: SGHAT and FQNNGV.

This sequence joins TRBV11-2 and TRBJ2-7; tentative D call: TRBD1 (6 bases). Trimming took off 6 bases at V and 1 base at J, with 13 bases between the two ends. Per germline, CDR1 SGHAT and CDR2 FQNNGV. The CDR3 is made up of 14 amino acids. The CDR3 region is CASRSRGPSYEQYF. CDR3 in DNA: TGTGCCAGCAGGTCCAGGGGACCGTCCTACGAGCAGTACTTC.

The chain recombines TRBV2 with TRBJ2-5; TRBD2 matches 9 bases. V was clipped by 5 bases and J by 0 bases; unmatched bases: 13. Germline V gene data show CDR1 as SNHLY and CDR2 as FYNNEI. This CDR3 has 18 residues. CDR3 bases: TGTGCCAGCAGTTCCCCTACTCGACTAGCGGACGACCAAGAGACCCAGTACTTC. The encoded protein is CASSSPTRLADDQETQYF.

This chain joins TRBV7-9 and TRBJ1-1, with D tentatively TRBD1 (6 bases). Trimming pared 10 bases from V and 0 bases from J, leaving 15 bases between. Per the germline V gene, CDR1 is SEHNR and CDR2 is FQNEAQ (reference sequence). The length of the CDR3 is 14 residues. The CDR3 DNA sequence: TGTGCCACCCAAGCCCGGACAGTGAACACTGAAGCTTTCTTT. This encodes CATQARTVNTEAFF.

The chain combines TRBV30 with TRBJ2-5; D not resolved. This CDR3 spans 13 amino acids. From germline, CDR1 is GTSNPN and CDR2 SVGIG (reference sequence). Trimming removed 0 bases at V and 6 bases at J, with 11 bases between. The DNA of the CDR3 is TGTGCCTGGAGTGTACAAGAGCGAAAGACCCAGTACTTC. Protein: CAWSVQERKTQYF. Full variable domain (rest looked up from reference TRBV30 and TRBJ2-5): SQTIHQWPATLVQPVGSPLSLECTVEGTSNPNLYWYRQAAGRGLQLLFYSVGIGQISSEVPQNLSASRPQDRQFILSSKKLLLSDSGFYLCAWSVQERKTQYFGPGTRLLVL.

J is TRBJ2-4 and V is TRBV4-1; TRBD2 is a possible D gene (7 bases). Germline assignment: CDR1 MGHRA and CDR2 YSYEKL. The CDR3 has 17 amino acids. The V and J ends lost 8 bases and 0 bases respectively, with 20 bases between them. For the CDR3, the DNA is TGCGCCAGCCGGGCGGGGGCCCCTCAGGGAGCCAAAAACATTCAGTACTTC. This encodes CASRAGAPQGAKNIQYF.

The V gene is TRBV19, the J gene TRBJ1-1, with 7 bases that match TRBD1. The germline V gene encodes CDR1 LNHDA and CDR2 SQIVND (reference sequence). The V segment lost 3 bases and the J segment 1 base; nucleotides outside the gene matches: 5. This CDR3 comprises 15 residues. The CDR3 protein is CASSIWDRSNTEAFF. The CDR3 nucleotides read TGTGCCAGTAGTATTTGGGACAGATCGAACACTGAAGCTTTCTTT.

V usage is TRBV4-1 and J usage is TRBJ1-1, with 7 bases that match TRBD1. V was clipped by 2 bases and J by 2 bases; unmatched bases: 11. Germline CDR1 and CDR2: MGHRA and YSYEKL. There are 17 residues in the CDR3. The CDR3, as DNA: TGCGCCAGCAGCCAAACAGGGGCGCGGGCTGTCAACACTGAAGCTTTCTTT. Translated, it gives CASSQTGARAVNTEAFF.